This T cell receptor (beta chain) was identified in a study of blood T cell repertoires in COVID-19. Study as a whole: Sites across the United States, Italy and Spain contributed samples from acute and convalescent COVID-19. PBMCs, B-cell-depleted T cells, or T cells were the source of the cDNA or gDNA that made up the material.

Assignment of participants to cohorts was predicated upon participant-reported clinical history. Per the germline V gene, CDR1 is LGHNA and CDR2 is YSLEER. This CDR3 spans 13 amino acids. Between the trimmed V and J ends, which lost 6 bases and 2 bases, there was a span of 10 bases. Authors' methods: For nucleated cells, counts were estimated from reference gene primer amplification. Using immunoSEQ multiplex PCR, the repertoire was profiled, and TCRdb retains in-frame clones only, with some absent. The DNA was the basis for D and trimming; V, J and clone size are from that table. The sample holds fewer than 500,000 clones, around nine tenths seen once. This clone was found once.

Sequencing used PBMCs or T cells enriched from blood (not recorded which). The chain combines TRBV4-3 with TRBJ1-2; D unresolved. The clonotype originates from a woman in her 30s with acute COVID-19. The CDR3 DNA is TGCGCCAGCAGTCCGAACACCAACTATGGCTACACCTTC. Translating gives CASSPNTNYGYTF.